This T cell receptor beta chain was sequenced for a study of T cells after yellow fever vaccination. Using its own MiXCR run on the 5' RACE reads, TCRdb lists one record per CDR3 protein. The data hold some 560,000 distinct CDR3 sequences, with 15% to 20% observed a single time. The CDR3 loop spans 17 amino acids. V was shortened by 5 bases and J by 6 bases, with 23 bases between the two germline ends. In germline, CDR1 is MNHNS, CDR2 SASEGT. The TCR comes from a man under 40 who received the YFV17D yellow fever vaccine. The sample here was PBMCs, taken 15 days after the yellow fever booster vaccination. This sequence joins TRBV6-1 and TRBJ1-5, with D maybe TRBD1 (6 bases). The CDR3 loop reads CASSPGGGGRLGQPQHF. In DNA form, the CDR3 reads TGTGCCAGCAGTCCCGGCGGAGGGGGGCGGTTAGGTCAGCCCCAGCATTTT.